The T cell receptor (beta chain) described here comes from a study of T-cell reconstitution after alpha-beta-depleted transplantation in children. Unique molecular identifiers were used in preparing the TCRbeta library. TCRdb reprocessed the PCR reads via MiXCR and lists one record per CDR3 protein. The data hold around 400,000 distinct CDR3 sequences, with around 21% observed a single time. Germline assignment: CDR1 MNHEY and CDR2 SVGAGI. The length of the CDR3 is 16 residues. Trimming pared 4 bases from V and 0 bases from J, leaving 14 bases between. The sequences come from PBMCs from the stem cell graft donor, collected from the stem cell graft. The sequence derives from a human donor who donated a stem cell graft to a child with acute myeloid leukemia. The chain combines TRBV6-5 with TRBJ2-3; D not certain. The CDR3 sequence: CASSSTHGTSTDTQYF. CDR3 bases: TGTGCCAGCAGTTCGACGCACGGAACTAGCACAGATACGCAGTATTTT.